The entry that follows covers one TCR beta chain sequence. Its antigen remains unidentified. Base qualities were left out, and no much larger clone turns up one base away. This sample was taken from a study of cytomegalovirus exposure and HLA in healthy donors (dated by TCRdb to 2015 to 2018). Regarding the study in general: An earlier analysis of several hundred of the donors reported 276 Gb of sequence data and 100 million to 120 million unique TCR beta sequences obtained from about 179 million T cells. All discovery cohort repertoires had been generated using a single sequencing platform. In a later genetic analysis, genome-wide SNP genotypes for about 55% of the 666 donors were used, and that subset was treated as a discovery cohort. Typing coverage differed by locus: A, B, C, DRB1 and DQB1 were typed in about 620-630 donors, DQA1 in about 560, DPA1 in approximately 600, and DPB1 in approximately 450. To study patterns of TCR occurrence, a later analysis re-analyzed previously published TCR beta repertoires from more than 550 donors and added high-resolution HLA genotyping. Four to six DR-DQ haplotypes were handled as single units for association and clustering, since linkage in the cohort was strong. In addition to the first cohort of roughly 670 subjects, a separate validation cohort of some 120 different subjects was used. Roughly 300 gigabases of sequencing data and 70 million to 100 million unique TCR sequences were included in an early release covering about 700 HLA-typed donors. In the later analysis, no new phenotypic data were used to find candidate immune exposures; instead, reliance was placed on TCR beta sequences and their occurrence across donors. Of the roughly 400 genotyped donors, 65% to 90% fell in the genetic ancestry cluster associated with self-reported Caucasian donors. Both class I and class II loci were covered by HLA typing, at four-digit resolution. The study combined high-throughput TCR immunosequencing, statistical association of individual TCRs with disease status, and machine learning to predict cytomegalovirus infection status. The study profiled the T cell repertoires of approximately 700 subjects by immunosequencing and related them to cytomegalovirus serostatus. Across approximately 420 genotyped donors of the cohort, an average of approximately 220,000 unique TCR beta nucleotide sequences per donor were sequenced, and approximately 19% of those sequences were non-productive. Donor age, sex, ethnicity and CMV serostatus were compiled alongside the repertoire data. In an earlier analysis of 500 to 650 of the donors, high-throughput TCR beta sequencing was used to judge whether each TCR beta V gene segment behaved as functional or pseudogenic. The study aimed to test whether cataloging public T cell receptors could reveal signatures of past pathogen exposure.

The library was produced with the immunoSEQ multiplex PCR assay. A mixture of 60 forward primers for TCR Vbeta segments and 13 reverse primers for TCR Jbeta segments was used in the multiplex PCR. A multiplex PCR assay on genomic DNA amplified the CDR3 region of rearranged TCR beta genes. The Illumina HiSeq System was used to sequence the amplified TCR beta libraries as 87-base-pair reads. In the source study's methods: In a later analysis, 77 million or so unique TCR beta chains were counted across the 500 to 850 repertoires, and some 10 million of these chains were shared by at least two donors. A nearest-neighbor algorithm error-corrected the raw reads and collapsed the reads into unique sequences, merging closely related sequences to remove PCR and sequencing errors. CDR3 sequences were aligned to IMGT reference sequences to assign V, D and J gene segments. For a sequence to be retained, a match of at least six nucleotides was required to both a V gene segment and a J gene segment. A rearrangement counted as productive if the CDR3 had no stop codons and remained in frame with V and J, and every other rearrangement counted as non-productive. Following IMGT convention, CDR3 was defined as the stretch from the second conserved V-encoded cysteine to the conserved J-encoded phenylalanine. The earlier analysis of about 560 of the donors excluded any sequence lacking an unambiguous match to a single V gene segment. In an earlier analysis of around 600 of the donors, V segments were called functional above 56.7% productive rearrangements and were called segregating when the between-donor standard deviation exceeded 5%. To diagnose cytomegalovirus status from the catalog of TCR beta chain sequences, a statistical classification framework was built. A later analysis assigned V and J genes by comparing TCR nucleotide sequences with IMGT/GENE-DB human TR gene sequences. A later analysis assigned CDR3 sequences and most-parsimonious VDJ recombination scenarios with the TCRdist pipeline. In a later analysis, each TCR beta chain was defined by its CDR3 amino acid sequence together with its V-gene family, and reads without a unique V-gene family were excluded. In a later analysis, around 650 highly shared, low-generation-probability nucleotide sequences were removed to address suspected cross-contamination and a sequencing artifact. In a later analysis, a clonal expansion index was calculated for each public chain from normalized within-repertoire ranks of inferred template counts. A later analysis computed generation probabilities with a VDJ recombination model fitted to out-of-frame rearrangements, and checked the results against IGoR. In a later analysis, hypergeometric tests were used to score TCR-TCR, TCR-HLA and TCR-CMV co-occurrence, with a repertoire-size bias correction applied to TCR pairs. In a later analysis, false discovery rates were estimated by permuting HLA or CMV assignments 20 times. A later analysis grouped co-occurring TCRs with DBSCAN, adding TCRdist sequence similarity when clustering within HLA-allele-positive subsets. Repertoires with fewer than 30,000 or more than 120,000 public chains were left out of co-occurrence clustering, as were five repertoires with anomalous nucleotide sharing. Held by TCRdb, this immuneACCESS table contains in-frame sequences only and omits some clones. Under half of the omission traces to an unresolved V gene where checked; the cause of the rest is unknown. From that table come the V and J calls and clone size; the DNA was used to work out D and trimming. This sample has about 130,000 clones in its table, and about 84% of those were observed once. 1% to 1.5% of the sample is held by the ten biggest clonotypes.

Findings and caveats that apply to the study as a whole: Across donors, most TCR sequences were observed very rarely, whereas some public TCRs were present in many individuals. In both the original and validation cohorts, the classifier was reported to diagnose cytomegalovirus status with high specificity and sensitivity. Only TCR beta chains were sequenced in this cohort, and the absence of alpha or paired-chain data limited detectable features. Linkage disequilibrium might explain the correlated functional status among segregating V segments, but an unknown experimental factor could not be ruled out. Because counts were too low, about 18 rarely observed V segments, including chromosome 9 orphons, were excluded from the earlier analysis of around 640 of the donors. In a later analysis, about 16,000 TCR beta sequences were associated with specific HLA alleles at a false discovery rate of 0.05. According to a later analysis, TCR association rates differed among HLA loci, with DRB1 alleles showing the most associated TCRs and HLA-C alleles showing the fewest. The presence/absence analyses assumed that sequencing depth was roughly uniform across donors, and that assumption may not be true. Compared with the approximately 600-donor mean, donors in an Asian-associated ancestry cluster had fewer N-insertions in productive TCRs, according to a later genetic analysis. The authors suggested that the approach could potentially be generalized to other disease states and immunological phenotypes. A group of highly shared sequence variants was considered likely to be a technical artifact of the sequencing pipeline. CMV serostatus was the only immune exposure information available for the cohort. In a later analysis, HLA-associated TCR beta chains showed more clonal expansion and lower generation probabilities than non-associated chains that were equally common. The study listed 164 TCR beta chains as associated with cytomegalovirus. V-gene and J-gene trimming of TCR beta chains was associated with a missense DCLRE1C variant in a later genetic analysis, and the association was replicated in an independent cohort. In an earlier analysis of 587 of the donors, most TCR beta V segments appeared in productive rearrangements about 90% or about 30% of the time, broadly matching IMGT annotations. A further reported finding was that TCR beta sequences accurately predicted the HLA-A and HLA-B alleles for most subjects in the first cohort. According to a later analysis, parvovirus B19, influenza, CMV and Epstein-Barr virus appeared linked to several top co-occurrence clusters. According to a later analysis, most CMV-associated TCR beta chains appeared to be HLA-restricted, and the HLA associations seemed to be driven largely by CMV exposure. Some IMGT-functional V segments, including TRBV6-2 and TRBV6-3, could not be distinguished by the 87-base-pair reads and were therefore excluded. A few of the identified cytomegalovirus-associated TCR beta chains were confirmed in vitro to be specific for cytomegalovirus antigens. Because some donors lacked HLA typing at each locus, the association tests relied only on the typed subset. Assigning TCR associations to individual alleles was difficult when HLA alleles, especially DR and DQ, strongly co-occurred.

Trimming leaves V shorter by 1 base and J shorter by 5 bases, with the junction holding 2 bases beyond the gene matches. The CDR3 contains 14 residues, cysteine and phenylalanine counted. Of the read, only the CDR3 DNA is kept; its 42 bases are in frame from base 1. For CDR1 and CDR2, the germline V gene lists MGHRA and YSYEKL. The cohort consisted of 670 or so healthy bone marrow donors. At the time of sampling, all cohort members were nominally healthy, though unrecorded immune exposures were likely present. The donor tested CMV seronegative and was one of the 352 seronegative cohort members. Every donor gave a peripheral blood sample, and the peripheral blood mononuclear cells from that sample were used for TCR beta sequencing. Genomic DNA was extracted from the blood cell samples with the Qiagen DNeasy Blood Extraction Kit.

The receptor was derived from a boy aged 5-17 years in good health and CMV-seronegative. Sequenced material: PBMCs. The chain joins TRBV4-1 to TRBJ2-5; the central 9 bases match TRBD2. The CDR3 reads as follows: CASSQVAGDETQYF. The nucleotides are TGCGCCAGCAGCCAAGTAGCGGGAGACGAGACCCAGTACTTC.